This TCR beta chain came from a study of OX40 agonist ivuxolimab in advanced cancers. At the level of the study: Patients treated during dose escalation were battling hepatocellular carcinoma, melanoma, renal cell or head and neck cancer. Two patients with cutaneous melanoma and one with hepatocellular carcinoma, three in total, showed partial responses.

Germline V lookup: CDR1 GTSNPN, CDR2 SVGIG (reference sequence). The CDR3 contains 15 residues. V lost 3 bases, J lost 7 bases, and 18 bases lay in between. Produced via immunoSEQ multiplex PCR; TCRdb's table is partial and in-frame only. The sample lists about 80,000 clones; over 85% were seen once. Samples of blood were obtained at baseline, on cycle 4 day 1, and on cycle 7 day 1. Sequencing used CD4+ or CD8+ T cells sorted from blood, obtained in a trial of the OX40 agonist ivuxolimab. The chain couples TRBV30 to TRBJ2-2; D possibly matches TRBD1 or TRBD2 (6 bases each). This sequence originates from an adult with an advanced solid tumor such as melanoma, head and neck, liver or kidney cancer. CDR3 residues: CAWRVEERGVGELFF. The CDR3 DNA sequence: TGTGCCTGGAGGGTGGAGGAGAGGGGGGTCGGGGAGCTGTTTTTT.